The 20 T cell receptor beta chains below all came from one sample that was sequenced in a study of vaccination effects on CD4 cells after COVID-19. Profiled with immunoSEQ multiplex PCR; TCRdb holds only in-frame clones, not every one. The repertoire holds over 45,000 clones, with 65% to 80% as singletons. For these receptors, no antigen is known. Upon completion of under eleven days in culture, CD4+ T cells were isolated. The sequencing used CD4+ T cells from PBMCs cultured without peptide, collected before COVID-19 vaccination. These receptors were obtained from a human donor who received a COVID-19 vaccine.

The V gene is TRBV7-2, the J gene TRBJ2-5, with D perhaps matching TRBD1 (7 bases). The CDR3 totals 14 residues. Germline V gene lookup returns CDR1 SGHTA and CDR2 FQGNSA. V gave up 4 bases and J gave up 4 bases, with 13 bases separating them. The DNA for the CDR3 is TGTGCCAGCAGCTCCCAGGGGGGATTAGAGACCCAGTACTTC. Translated: CASSSQGGLETQYF.

The table lists this clone with a few counts. The chain couples TRBV4-1 to TRBJ1-6, with 8 bases lining up with TRBD1. V was pared by 1 base and J by 7 bases, with 12 bases of the junction left unmatched. CDR1 is MGHRA and CDR2 is YSYEKL in the germline V gene. This CDR3 is 18 amino acids long. The CDR3 reads CASSQGEGSRGRNSPLHF. CDR3 in DNA: TGCGCCAGCAGCCAAGGTGAGGGGTCCAGGGGGCGAAATTCACCCCTCCACTTT.

V gene TRBV2 combines with J gene TRBJ2-7; 13 bases match TRBD2. Germline-derived CDR1 and CDR2 are SNHLY and FYNNEI. The CDR3 consists of 14 residues. With 7 bases clipped from V and 5 bases from J, the junction kept 5 bases outside the gene matches. The DNA of the CDR3 is TGTGCCAGCACCGGGACTAGCGGGAACCACGAGCAGTACTTC. Translation gives CASTGTSGNHEQYF.

The J gene is TRBJ1-1, the V gene TRBV12-2; the table's D call TRBD1 went unverified against the DNA. TRBV12-2 is a pseudogene segment. This CDR3 is 17 amino acids long. The CDR3 protein is CASRCPLRRQGKTEAFF. The CDR3 nucleotides read TGTGCAAGTCGCTGCCCTTTGCGTCGGCAGGGAAAAACTGAAGCTTTCTTT.

J is TRBJ2-4 and V is TRBV3-1 (or the pseudogene TRBV3-2); a weak D match, TRBD2 (6 bases). The CDR3 consists of 15 residues. Deletions cut 5 bases from V and 8 bases from J, with 19 bases between. From germline, CDR1 is LGHDT and CDR2 YNNKEL (reference sequence). In DNA, the CDR3 is TGTGCCAGCAGCTCGTCCGGGAGTCAAAGGGACATTCAGTACTTC. Translation gives CASSSSGSQRDIQYF.

The chain combines TRBV6-6 with TRBJ2-3; TRBD2 agrees at 9 bases. This CDR3 is built from 14 residues. CDR1 is MNHNY and CDR2 is SVGAGI in the germline V gene (reference sequence). J gave up 3 bases and V 8 bases, and 6 bases lay outside the gene matches. In DNA form, the CDR3 reads TGTGCCAGCCAAGCGGGGGGCCGGACAGATACGCAGTATTTT. Translation gives CASQAGGRTDTQYF.

The chain employs TRBV3-1 (or the pseudogene TRBV3-2) and TRBJ1-2, with TRBD1 as a possible D gene (5 bases). This CDR3 is 12 amino acids long. In germline, CDR1 is LGHDT, CDR2 YNNKEL (reference sequence). V lost 3 bases, J lost 6 bases, and 8 bases lay in between. The CDR3 sequence is CASSHRQNGYTF. For the CDR3, the DNA is TGTGCCAGCAGCCATCGACAGAATGGCTACACCTTC.

This chain uses TRBV7-6 with TRBJ1-6; no firm D call. Germline CDR1 SGHVS, CDR2 FNYEAQ. Trimming left V 4 bases short and J 9 bases short, with 19 bases between. The CDR3 runs to 16 residues. The CDR3: CASSSQWEEKGSPLHF. As DNA, the CDR3 is TGTGCCAGCAGCTCTCAATGGGAGGAAAAGGGTTCACCCCTCCACTTT.

The chain links TRBV2 to TRBJ2-7; D may be TRBD2 (6 bases). V was trimmed by 5 bases and J by 4 bases, leaving 12 bases between them. The CDR3 runs to 13 residues. The germline gives CDR1 SNHLY, CDR2 FYNNEI. CDR3 protein: CASSRTGLYEQYF. The DNA for the CDR3 is TGTGCCAGCAGTCGAACTGGACTATACGAGCAGTACTTC. Based on the CDR3 plus reference TRBV2 and TRBJ2-7, the full variable domain is EPEVTQTPSHQVTQMGQEVILRCVPISNHLYFYWYRQILGQKVEFLVSFYNNEISEKSEIFDDQFSVERPDGSNFTLKIRSTKLEDSAMYFCASSRTGLYEQYFGPGTRLTVT.

The chain joins TRBV15 to TRBJ2-7; TRBD2 matches 7 bases. Germline V gene lookup returns CDR1 LNHNV and CDR2 YYDKDF (reference sequence). The ends lost 5 bases at V and 3 bases at J; junction bases unmatched: 28. This CDR3 is 21 amino acids long. CDR3 nucleotides: TGTGCCACCAGCCAGACCCCCCGCGGAAGTACGAGGCTAGCGGCCTACTACGAGCAGTACTTC. This codes for CATSQTPRGSTRLAAYYEQYF. Drawing the rest from reference TRBV15 and TRBJ2-7, the complete variable domain is DAMVIQNPRYQVTQFGKPVTLSCSQTLNHNVMYWYQQKSSQAPKLLFHYYDKDFNNEADTPDNFQSRRPNTSFCFLDIRSPGLGDTAMYLCATSQTPRGSTRLAAYYEQYFGPGTRLTVT.

The rearrangement links TRBV10-2 to TRBJ2-3, with a weak D call TRBD2 (5 bases). CDR3 length: 13 amino acids. Germline CDR1 is WSHSY and CDR2 is SAAADI. V was clipped by 8 bases and J by 4 bases, with 13 bases between them. CDR3 residues: CASFREGSDTQYF. As DNA, the CDR3 is TGCGCCAGCTTCCGGGAAGGTTCAGATACGCAGTATTTT.

The chain recombines TRBV14 with TRBJ2-1, with 11 bases lining up with TRBD2. V lost 4 bases to trimming and J lost 9 bases; unmatched junction nucleotides: 8. The CDR3 is 15 amino acids. Germline assignment: CDR1 SGHDN and CDR2 FVKESK. The CDR3: CASSPTSGMTTEQFF. As DNA, the CDR3 is TGTGCCAGCAGCCCGACTAGCGGGATGACAACTGAGCAGTTCTTC. Filled out from reference TRBV14 and TRBJ2-1, the complete variable domain reads EAGVTQFPSHSVIEKGQTVTLRCDPISGHDNLYWYRRVMGKEIKFLLHFVKESKQDESGMPNNRFLAERTGGTYSTLKVQPAELEDSGVYFCASSPTSGMTTEQFFGPGTRLTVL.

This rearrangement joins TRBV28 to TRBJ2-7, with a weak D call TRBD1 (6 bases). This CDR3 region has 13 residues. Germline CDR1 and CDR2: MDHEN and SYDVKM. V gave up 8 bases and J gave up 1 base, with 12 bases separating them. Written as DNA, the CDR3 is TGTGCCAGCTGGGGCACAGGGTCCTACGAGCAGTACTTC. The encoded protein is CASWGTGSYEQYF.

The chain is built from TRBV6-6 and TRBJ2-7; maybe TRBD1 (5 bases). Trimming took 1 base from V and 0 from J, leaving 7 bases between them. The CDR3 runs 14 residues. Looked up from germline, CDR1 is MNHNY and CDR2 is SVGAGI (reference sequence). In DNA, the CDR3 is TGTGCCAGCAGTTACTTGACAGCCTCCTACGAGCAGTACTTC. Encoded protein: CASSYLTASYEQYF.

CDR3 DNA sequence: TGTGCCAGCAGTTTATTAACAGGGGACCGGAATCAGCCCCAGCATTTT. Protein: CASSLLTGDRNQPQHF. V usage is TRBV28 and J usage is TRBJ1-5; 7 bases are a match to TRBD1. CDR3 length: 16 residues. V lost 1 base to trimming and J lost 4 bases; unmatched junction nucleotides: 7. Looked up from germline, CDR1 is MDHEN and CDR2 is SYDVKM.

The chain recombines TRBV5-4 with TRBJ2-1; 9 bases match TRBD2. V was pared by 3 bases and J by 5 bases, with 6 bases of the junction left unmatched. Per germline, CDR1 SGHNT and CDR2 YYREEE (reference sequence). The CDR3 totals 15 residues. CDR3 sequence (DNA): TGTGCCAGCAGCTCTTTAGCGGGGGCCGACAATGAGCAGTTCTTC. Amino acids: CASSSLAGADNEQFF.

This clone is deemed medium-sized. The chain's CDR3 is CASSSDRGNYGYTF. Written as DNA, the CDR3 is TGTGCCAGCAGCTCGGACAGGGGGAACTATGGCTACACCTTC. The gene calls are TRBV5-5 and TRBJ1-2, with TRBD1 matching over 10 bases. CDR3 length: 14 amino acids. V lost 3 bases, J lost 2 bases, and 1 base stayed unmatched. Germline lookup yields CDR1 SGHKS and CDR2 YYEKEE (reference sequence).

This chain joins TRBV6-5 and TRBJ1-1; weak D call: TRBD1 (5 bases). V was clipped by 6 bases and J by 7 bases, with 9 bases between them. Germline lookup yields CDR1 MNHEY and CDR2 SVGAGI. The CDR3 totals 11 residues. The CDR3, as DNA: TGTGCCAGCAGGTGGGGCCGTGAAGCTTTCTTT. Protein sequence: CASRWGREAFF.

The chain joins TRBV6-5 to TRBJ1-2, with D possibly matching TRBD1 (6 bases). This CDR3 spans 13 amino acids. Per germline, CDR1 MNHEY and CDR2 SVGAGI. V was trimmed by 6 bases and J by 5 bases, leaving 13 bases between them. The CDR3 nucleotides are TGTGCCAGCAGCAGAGGGGGGGGATATGGCTACACCTTC. Amino acids: CASSRGGGYGYTF.

This chain connects TRBV7-8 to TRBJ1-5; TRBD1 matches at 8 bases. V shed 2 bases and J 3 bases; nucleotides not matched to a gene: 9. From germline, CDR1 is SGHVS and CDR2 FQNEAQ. This CDR3 is built from 17 residues. Written as DNA, the CDR3 is TGTGCCAGCAGCTTACGGGCAGGGGGCAGTAACAATCAGCCCCAGCATTTT. Translating it yields CASSLRAGGSNNQPQHF.